One and the same sample provided the 8 T cell receptor beta chains below, sequenced in a study of shared clonotypes between healthy human individuals. CD45RO-negative, CCR7-selected cells formed the naive CD8 fraction, which excluded terminally differentiated effector memory CD45RA+ cells. Data came from immunoSEQ multiplex PCR; TCRdb stores just in-frame clones and leaves some out. Of about 2 million clones listed, around 96% are singletons. Input material: naive CD8+ T cells sorted from blood. The source of these receptors is a man aged 18 to 29 in good health.

The rearrangement joins TRBV10-2 to TRBJ2-2, with TRBD1 matching over 12 bases. The CDR3 loop spans 17 amino acids. Trimming at V came to 2 bases and at J to 2 bases, leaving 3 bases not matched to a gene. CDR1 WSHSY and CDR2 SAAADI come from the germline V gene. The CDR3: CASSERGQGANTGELFF. CDR3 nucleotide sequence: TGCGCCAGCAGTGAGCGGGGACAGGGGGCTAACACCGGGGAGCTGTTTTTT.

J is TRBJ2-7 and V is TRBV9, with TRBD2 matching 14 bases. Germline CDR1 and CDR2: SGDLS and YYNGEE. V was pared by 0 bases and J by 5 bases, with 4 bases of the junction left unmatched. The CDR3 is 16 amino acids. Written as DNA, the CDR3 is TGTGCCAGCAGCGTAGGGGGACTAGCGGGAGTCCACGAGCAGTACTTC. Its protein product is CASSVGGLAGVHEQYF.

V is TRBV4-1 and J is TRBJ1-4, with D tentatively TRBD1 (6 bases). V lost 6 bases, J lost 4 bases, and 15 bases lay in between. Germline-derived CDR1 and CDR2 are MGHRA and YSYEKL. This CDR3 spans 15 amino acids. The CDR3 is CASRVRQGFNEKLFF. CDR3 sequence (DNA): TGCGCCAGCAGGGTAAGGCAGGGGTTTAATGAAAAACTGTTTTTT.

The table lists this clone with a few counts. The J gene is TRBJ2-7, the V gene TRBV6-1; TRBD2 aligns across 10 bases. The CDR3 is 17 amino acids. Trimming at V came to 4 bases and at J to 0 bases, leaving 9 bases not matched to a gene. Germline assignment: CDR1 MNHNS and CDR2 SASEGT. The CDR3 region is CASSALIAGGHSYEQYF. The CDR3 DNA sequence: TGTGCCAGCAGTGCCTTGATAGCGGGGGGCCACTCCTACGAGCAGTACTTC.

The chain recombines TRBV27 with TRBJ2-1; D not certain. From germline, CDR1 is MNHEY and CDR2 SMNVEV (reference sequence). The length of the CDR3 is 14 residues. Between the trimmed V and J ends, which lost 7 bases and 6 bases, there was a span of 16 bases. DNA of the CDR3: TGTGCCAGCACCTATAGAGACCCCGGCAATGAGCAGTTCTTC. As protein: CASTYRDPGNEQFF.

This clone was seen once. The chain is built from TRBV15 and TRBJ2-7, with D perhaps TRBD2 (5 bases). The CDR3 is made up of 13 amino acids. V lost 8 bases and J lost 1, with 12 bases in between. Per germline, CDR1 LNHNV and CDR2 YYDKDF (reference sequence). The CDR3 spells CATGLLLSYEQYF. CDR3 DNA: TGTGCCACCGGACTCTTACTATCCTACGAGCAGTACTTC.

This clone was detected once. The J gene is TRBJ1-1, the V gene TRBV5-1; D may be TRBD1 (5 bases). Trimming removed 4 bases at V and 10 bases at J, with 20 bases between. The germline V gene has CDR1 SGHRS and CDR2 YFSETQ. This CDR3 has 14 amino acids. CDR3 in DNA: TGCGCCAGCAGCCCACTGGGAGGGGCTACTATAGCTTTCTTT. Its protein product is CASSPLGGATIAFF.

The chain recombines TRBV9 with TRBJ1-1, with 8 bases that match TRBD1. The CDR3 totals 15 residues. V lost 3 bases, J lost 3 bases, and 7 bases stayed unmatched. The germline CDR1 and CDR2 sequences are SGDLS and YYNGEE. CDR3 in amino acids: CASSEPGGGDTEAFF. For the CDR3, the DNA is TGTGCCAGCAGCGAGCCAGGGGGCGGGGACACTGAAGCTTTCTTT.